The clone carrying this TCR beta chain was counted once. Its target is not known. Only cases whose brain tissue showed the highest T cell transcript signatures were sequenced. The CDR3 extends over 16 amino acids. The V and J ends lost 5 bases and 0 bases respectively, with 16 bases between them. The germline gives CDR1 SGHRS, CDR2 YFSETQ. The data are from a study of brain T cells in children with intractable seizures. This table comes from immunoSEQ multiplex PCR, and its TCRdb copy is limited to in-frame clones, with some not included. The table shows 100,000 to 120,000 clones, with around 94% occurring only once. Study-wide results and limits: Absence of clones before surgery may stem from lower sequencing depth.

The gene calls are TRBV5-1 and TRBJ2-3, with D unresolved. The origin of this receptor is a boy under two years old with hemimegalencephaly and intractable seizures. The material was peripheral blood, obtained at surgery. CDR3 coding DNA: TGCGCCAGCAGTCGCGACGGTCCCCCTAGCACAGATACGCAGTATTTT. It translates to CASSRDGPPSTDTQYF. Supplemented by reference TRBV5-1 and TRBJ2-3, the full variable domain reads KAGVTQTPRYLIKTRGQQVTLSCSPISGHRSVSWYQQTPGQGLQFLFEYFSETQRNKGNFPGRFSGRQFSNSRSEMNVSTLELGDSALYLCASSRDGPPSTDTQYFGPGTRLTVL.